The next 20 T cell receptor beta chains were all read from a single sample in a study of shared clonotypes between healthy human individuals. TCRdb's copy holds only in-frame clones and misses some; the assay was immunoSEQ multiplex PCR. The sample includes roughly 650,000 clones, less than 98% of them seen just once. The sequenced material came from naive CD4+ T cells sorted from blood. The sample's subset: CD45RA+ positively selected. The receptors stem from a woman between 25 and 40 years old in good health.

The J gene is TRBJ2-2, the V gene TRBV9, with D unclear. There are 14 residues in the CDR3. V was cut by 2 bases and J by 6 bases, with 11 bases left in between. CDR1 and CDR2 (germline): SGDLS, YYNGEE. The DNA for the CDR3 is TGTGCCAGCAGCGTCGGGCCAAATTCCGGGGAGCTGTTTTTT. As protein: CASSVGPNSGELFF.

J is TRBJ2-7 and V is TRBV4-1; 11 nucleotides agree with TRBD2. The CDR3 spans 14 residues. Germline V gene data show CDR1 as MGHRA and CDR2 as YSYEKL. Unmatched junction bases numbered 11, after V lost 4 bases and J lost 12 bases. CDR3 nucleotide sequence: TGCGCCAGCAGCCCGGGACTAGCGGAGGACGCGGGGTACTTC. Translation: CASSPGLAEDAGYF.

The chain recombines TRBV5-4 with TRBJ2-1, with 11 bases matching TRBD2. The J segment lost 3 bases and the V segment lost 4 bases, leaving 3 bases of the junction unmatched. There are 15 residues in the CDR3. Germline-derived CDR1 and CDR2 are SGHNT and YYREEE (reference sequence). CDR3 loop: CASSRGLADYNEQFF. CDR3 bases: TGTGCCAGCAGCCGGGGACTAGCGGACTACAATGAGCAGTTCTTC.

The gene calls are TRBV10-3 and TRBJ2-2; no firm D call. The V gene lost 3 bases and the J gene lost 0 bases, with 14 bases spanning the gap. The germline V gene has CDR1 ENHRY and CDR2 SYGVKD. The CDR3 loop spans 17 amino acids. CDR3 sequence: CAISDIGGHPNTGELFF. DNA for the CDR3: TGTGCCATCAGTGATATCGGCGGCCACCCGAACACCGGGGAGCTGTTTTTT.

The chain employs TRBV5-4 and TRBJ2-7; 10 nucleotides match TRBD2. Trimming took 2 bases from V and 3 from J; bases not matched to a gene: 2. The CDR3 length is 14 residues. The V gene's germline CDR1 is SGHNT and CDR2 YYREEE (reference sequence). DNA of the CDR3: TGTGCCAGCAGCTTCGCTAGCGGGAGCTACGAGCAGTACTTC. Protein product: CASSFASGSYEQYF.

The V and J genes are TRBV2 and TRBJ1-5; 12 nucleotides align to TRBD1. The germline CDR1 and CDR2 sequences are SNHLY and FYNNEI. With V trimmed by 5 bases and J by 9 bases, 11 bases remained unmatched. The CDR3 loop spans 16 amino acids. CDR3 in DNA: TGTGCCAGCAGTCCCCCCGGGACAGGGGGCTCGTGGCCCCAGCATTTT. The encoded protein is CASSPPGTGGSWPQHF.

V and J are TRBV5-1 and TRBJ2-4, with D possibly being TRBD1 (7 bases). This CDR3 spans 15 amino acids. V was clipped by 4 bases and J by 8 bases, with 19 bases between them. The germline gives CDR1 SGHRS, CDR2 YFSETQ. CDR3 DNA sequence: TGCGCCAGCAGCCCTGGGTGGCAGGGGGAGGACATTCAGTACTTC. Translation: CASSPGWQGEDIQYF.

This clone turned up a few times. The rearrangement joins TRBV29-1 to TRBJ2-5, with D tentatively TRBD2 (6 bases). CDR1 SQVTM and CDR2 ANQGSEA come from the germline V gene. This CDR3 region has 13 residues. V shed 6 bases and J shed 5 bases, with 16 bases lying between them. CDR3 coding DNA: TGCAGCGTGCCGGGAGTCCCCTGGGAGACCCAGTACTTC. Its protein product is CSVPGVPWETQYF.

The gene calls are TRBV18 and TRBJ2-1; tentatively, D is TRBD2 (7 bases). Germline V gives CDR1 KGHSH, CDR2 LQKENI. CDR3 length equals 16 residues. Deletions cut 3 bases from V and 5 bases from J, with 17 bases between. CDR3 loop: CASSPAGAIANNEQFF. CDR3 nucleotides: TGTGCCAGCTCACCCGCGGGGGCAATAGCTAACAATGAGCAGTTCTTC.

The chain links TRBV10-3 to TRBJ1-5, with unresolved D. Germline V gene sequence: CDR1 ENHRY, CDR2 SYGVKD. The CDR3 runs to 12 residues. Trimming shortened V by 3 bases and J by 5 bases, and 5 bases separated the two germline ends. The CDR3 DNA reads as TGTGCCATCAGTGATTGGGATCAGCCCCAGCATTTT. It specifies CAISDWDQPQHF.

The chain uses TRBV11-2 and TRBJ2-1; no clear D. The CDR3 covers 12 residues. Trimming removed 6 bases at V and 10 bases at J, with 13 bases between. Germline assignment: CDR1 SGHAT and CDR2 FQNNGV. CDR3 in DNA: TGTGCCAGCAGTAATGAGCAACCAGAGCAGTTCTTC. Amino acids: CASSNEQPEQFF. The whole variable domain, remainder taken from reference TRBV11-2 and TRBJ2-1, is EAGVAQSPRYKIIEKRQSVAFWCNPISGHATLYWYQQILGQGPKLLIQFQNNGVVDDSQLPKDRFSAERLKGVDSTLKIQPAKLEDSAVYLCASSNEQPEQFFGPGTRLTVL.

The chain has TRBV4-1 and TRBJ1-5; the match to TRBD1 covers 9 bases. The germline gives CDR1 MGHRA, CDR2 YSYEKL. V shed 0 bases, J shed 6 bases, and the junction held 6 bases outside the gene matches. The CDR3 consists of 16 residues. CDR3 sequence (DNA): TGCGCCAGCAGCCAAGATCTGGGACAGGGAAGTCAGCCCCAGCATTTT. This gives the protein CASSQDLGQGSQPQHF.

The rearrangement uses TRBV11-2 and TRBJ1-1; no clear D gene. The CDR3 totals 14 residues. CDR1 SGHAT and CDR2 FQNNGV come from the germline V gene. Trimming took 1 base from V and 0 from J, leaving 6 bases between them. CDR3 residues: CASSLGPLNTEAFF. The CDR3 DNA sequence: TGTGCCAGCAGCTTAGGGCCCCTGAACACTGAAGCTTTCTTT.

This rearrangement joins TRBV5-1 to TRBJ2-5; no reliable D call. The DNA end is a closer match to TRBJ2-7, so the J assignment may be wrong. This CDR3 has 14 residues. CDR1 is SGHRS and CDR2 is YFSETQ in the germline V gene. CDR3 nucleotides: TGCGCCAGCAGCTTGGGTTCAGGAGTCTACGAGCAGTACTTC. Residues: CASSLGSGVYEQYF.

Here the CDR3 reads CASSEIDSTGNYGYTF. CDR3 DNA: TGTGCCAGCAGTGAGATCGACTCGACAGGGAACTATGGCTACACCTTC. The chain combines TRBV6-1 with TRBJ1-2, with 7 positions matching TRBD1. Losses at the gene ends were 3 bases for V and 2 bases for J; bases not matched to a gene: 9. Germline assignment: CDR1 MNHNS and CDR2 SASEGT. The CDR3 length is 16 residues.

The CDR3 bases are TGTGCCAGCAGTTTATACCCGGGACAGTTGGGGCATACGGATGGCTACACCTTC. Translating it yields CASSLYPGQLGHTDGYTF. The chain carries TRBV27 and TRBJ1-2; 7 nucleotides line up with TRBD1. The V segment lost 1 base and the J segment 6 bases; nucleotides outside the gene matches: 17. CDR1 and CDR2 from the germline V gene are MNHEY and SMNVEV (reference sequence). This CDR3 comprises 18 residues.

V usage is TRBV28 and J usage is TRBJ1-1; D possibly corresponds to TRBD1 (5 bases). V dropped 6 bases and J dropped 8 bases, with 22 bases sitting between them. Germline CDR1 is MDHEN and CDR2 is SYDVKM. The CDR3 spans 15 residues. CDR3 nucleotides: TGTGCCAGCAGCTCCTTTGGGTTTAGGCGGGGGGAAGCTTTCTTT. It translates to CASSSFGFRRGEAFF.

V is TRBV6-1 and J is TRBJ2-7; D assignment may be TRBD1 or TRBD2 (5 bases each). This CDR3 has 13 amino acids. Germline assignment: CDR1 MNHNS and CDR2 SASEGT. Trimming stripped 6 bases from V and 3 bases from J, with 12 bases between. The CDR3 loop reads CASRRDLHYEQYF. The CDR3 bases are TGTGCCAGCAGAAGGGACCTCCACTACGAGCAGTACTTC.

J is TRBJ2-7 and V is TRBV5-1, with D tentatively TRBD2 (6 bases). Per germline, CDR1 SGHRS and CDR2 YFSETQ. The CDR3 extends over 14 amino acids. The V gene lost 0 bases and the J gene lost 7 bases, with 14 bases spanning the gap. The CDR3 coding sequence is TGCGCCAGCAGCTTGGAGGTGTCGGGGGTGGAGCAGTACTTC. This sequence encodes CASSLEVSGVEQYF.

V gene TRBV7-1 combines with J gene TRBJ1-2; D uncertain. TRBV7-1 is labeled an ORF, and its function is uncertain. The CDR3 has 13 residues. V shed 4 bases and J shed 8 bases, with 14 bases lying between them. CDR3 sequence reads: CASSLQRFRGYTF. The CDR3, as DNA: TGTGCCAGCAGCTTACAGCGGTTTCGGGGCTACACCTTC.